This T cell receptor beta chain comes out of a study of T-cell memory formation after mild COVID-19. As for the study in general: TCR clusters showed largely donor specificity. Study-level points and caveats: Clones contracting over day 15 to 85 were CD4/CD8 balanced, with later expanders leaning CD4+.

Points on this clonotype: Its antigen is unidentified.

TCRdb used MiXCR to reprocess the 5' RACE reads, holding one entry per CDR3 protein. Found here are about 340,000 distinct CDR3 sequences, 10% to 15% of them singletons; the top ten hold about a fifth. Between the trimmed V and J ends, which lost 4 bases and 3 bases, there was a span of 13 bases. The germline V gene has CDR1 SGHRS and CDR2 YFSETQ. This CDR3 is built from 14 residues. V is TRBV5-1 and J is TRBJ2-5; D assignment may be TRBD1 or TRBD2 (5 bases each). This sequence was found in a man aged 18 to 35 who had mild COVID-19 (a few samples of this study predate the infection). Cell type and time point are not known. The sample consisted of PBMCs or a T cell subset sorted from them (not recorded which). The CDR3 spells CASSAAGAEETQYF. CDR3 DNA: TGCGCCAGCAGCGCCGCCGGGGCGGAAGAGACCCAGTACTTC.